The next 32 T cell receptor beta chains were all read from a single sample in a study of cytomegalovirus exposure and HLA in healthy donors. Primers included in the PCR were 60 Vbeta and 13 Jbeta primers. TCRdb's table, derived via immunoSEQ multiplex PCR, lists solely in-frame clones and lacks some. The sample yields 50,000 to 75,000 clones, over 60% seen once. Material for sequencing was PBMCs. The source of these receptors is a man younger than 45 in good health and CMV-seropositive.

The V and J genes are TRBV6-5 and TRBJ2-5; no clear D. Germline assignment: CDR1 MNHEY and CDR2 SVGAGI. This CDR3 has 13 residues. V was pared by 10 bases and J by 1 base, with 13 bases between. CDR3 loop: CATKRSIQETQYF. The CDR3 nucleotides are TGTGCCACTAAGAGGTCCATCCAAGAGACCCAGTACTTC.

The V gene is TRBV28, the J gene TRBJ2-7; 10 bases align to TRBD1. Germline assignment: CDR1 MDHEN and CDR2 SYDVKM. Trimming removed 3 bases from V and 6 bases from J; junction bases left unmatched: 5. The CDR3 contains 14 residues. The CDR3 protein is CASSLGQGSLEQYF. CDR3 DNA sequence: TGTGCCAGCAGTTTGGGACAGGGGTCTCTCGAGCAGTACTTC.

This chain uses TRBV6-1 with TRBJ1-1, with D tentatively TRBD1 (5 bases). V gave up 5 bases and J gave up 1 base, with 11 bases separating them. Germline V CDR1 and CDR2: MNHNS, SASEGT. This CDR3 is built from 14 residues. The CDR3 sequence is CASSLGRKNTEAFF. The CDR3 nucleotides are TGTGCCAGCAGTCTGGGGCGGAAGAACACTGAAGCTTTCTTT.

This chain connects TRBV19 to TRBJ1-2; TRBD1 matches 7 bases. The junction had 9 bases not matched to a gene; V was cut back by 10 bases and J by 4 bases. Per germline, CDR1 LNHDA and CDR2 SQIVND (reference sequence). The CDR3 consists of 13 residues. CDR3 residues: CATRRDRTYGYTF. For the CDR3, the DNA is TGTGCCACGCGGAGGGACAGAACCTATGGCTACACCTTC. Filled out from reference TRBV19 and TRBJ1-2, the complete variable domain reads DGGITQSPKYLFRKEGQNVTLSCEQNLNHDAMYWYRQDPGQGLRLIYYSQIVNDFQKGDIAEGYSVSREKKESFPLTVTSAQKNPTAFYLCATRRDRTYGYTFGSGTRLTVV.

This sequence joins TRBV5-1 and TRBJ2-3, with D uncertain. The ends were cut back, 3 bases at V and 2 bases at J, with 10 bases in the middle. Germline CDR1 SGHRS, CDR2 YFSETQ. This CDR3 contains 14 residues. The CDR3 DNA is TGCGCCAGCAGCTCCAGACTTAACACAGATACGCAGTATTTT. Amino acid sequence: CASSSRLNTDTQYF.

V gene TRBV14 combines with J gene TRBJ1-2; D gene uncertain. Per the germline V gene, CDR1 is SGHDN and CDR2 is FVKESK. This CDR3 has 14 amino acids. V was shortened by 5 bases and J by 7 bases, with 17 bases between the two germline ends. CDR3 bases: TGTGCCAGCAGCGCTGTCGCGCGGGAGGGTGGCTACACCTTC. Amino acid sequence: CASSAVAREGGYTF.

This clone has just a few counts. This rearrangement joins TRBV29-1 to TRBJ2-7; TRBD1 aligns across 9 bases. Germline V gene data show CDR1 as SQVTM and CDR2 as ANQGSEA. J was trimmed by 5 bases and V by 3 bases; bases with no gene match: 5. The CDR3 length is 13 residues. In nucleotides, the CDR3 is TGCAGCGTTGATGGGACAGGGCCCCACGAGCAGTACTTC. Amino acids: CSVDGTGPHEQYF.

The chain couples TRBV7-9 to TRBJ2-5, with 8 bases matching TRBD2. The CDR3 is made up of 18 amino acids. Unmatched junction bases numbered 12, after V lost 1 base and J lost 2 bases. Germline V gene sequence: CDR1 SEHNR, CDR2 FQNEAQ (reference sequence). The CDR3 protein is CASSLVGAGALTQETQYF. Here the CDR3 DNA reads TGTGCCAGCAGCTTAGTAGGAGCGGGGGCCTTAACACAAGAGACCCAGTACTTC.

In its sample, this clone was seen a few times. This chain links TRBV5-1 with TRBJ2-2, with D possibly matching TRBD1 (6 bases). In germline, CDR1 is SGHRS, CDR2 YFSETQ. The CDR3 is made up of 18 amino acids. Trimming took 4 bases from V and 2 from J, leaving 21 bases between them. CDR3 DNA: TGCGCCAGCAGCCCCTTACCGGACAGAATTATAAACACCGGGGAGCTGTTTTTT. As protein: CASSPLPDRIINTGELFF.

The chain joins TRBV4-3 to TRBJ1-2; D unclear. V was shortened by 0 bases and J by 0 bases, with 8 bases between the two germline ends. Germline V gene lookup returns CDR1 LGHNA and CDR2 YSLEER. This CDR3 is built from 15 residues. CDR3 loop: CASSQDRVANYGYTF. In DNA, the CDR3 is TGCGCCAGCAGCCAAGATAGAGTCGCTAACTATGGCTACACCTTC.

This CDR3 reads CAWGGRANSPLHF. The CDR3 DNA reads TGTGCCTGGGGGGGCAGGGCCAATTCACCCCTCCACTTT. V and J are TRBV2 and TRBJ1-6, with D perhaps TRBD1 (6 bases). The CDR3 has 13 residues. Germline V gene data show CDR1 as SNHLY and CDR2 as FYNNEI. V was clipped by 11 bases and J by 7 bases, with 15 bases between them.

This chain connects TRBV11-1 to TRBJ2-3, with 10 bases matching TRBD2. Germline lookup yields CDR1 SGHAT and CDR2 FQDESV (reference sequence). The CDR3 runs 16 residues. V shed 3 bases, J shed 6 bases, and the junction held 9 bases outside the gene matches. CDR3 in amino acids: CASSFRTSGGVDTQYF. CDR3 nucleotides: TGTGCCAGCAGCTTTCGGACTAGCGGTGGCGTGGATACGCAGTATTTT.

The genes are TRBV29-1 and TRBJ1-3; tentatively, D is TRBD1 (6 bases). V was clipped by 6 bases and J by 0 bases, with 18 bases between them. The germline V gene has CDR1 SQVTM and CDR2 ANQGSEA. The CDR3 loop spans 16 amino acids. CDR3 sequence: CSVREWTEGSGNTIYF. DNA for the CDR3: TGCAGCGTCCGTGAGTGGACAGAGGGCTCTGGAAACACCATATATTTT. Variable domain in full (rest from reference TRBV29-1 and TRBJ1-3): SAVISQKPSRDICQRGTSLTIQCQVDSQVTMMFWYRQQPGQSLTLIATANQGSEATYESGFVIDKFPISRPNLTFSTLTVSNMSPEDSSIYLCSVREWTEGSGNTIYFGEGSWLTVV.

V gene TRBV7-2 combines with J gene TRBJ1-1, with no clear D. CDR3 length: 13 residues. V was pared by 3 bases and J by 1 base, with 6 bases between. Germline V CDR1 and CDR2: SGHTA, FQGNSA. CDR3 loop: CASSFRSNTEAFF. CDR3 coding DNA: TGTGCCAGCAGCTTTAGATCGAACACTGAAGCTTTCTTT. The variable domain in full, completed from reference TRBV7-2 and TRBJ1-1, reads GAGVSQSPSNKVTEKGKDVELRCDPISGHTALYWYRQSLGQGLEFLIYFQGNSAPDKSGLPSDRFSAERTGGSVSTLTIQRTQQEDSAVYLCASSFRSNTEAFFGQGTRLTVV.

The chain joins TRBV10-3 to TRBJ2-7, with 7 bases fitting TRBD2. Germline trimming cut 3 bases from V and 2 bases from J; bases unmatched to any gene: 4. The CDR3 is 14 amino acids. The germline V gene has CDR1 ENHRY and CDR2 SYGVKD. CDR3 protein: CAISDGGRAYEQYF. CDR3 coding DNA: TGTGCCATCAGTGACGGTGGGAGGGCCTACGAGCAGTACTTC.

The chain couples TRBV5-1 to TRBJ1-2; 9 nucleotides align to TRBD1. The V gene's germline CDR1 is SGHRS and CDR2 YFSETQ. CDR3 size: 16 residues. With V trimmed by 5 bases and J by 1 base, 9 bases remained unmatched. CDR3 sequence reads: CASRARTGVGNYGYTF. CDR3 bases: TGCGCCAGCAGAGCGAGGACAGGGGTTGGTAACTATGGCTACACCTTC.

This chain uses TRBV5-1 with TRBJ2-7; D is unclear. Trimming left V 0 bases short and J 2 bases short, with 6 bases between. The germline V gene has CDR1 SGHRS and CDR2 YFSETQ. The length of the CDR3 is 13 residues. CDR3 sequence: CASSLDSTYEQYF. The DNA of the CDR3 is TGCGCCAGCAGCTTGGACTCCACCTACGAGCAGTACTTC.

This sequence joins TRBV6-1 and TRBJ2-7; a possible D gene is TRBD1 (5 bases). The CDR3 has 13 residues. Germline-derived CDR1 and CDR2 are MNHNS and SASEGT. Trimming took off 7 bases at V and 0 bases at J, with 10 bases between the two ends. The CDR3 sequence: CASTGHISYEQYF. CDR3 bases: TGTGCCAGCACTGGACATATCTCCTACGAGCAGTACTTC.

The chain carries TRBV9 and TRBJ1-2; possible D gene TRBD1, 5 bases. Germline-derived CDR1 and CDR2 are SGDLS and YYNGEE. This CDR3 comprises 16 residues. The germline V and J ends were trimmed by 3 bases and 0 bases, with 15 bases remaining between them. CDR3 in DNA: TGTGCCAGCAGCGAGAGAGGGGAGGCGGCTAACTATGGCTACACCTTC. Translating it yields CASSERGEAANYGYTF.

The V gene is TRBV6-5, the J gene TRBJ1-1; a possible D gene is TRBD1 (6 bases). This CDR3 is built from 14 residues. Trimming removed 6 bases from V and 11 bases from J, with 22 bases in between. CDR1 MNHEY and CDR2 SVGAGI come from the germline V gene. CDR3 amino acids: CASSPPSGGYRAFF. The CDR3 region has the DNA TGTGCCAGCAGCCCCCCGAGTGGGGGCTACCGGGCTTTCTTT.

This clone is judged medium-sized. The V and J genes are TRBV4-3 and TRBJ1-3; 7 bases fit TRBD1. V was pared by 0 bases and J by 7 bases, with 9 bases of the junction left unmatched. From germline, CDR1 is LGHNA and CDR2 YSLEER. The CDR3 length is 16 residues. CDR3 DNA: TGCGCCAGCAGCCAAGATTTGACAGGGATGCCGAACACCATATATTTT. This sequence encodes CASSQDLTGMPNTIYF.

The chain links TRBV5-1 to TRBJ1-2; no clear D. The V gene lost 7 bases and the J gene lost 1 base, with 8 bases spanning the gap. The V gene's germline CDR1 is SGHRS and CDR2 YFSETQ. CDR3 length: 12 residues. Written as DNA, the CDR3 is TGCGCCAGCCAAAATAGTAACTATGGCTACACCTTC. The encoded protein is CASQNSNYGYTF.

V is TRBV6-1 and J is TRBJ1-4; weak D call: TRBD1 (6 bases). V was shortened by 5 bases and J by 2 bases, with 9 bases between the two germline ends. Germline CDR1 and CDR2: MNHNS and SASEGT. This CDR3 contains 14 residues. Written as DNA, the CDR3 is TGTGCCAGCAGTACCCAGGGGACTAATGAAAAACTGTTTTTT. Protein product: CASSTQGTNEKLFF.

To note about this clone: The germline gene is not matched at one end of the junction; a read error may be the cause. DNA for the CDR3: TGTGCCAGCAGTGAGGGCCGGGGGGCAGTACTCTTC. This translates into CASSEGRGAVLF. J is TRBJ2-1 and V is TRBV25-1; the D gene is possibly TRBD2 (7 bases). The CDR3 has 12 residues. CDR1 is MGHDK, CDR2 SYGVNS, per germline.

The CDR3 nucleotides are TGTGCCTGGAGTGTTCATAGCTACGAGCAGTACTTC. It is translated as CAWSVHSYEQYF. V is TRBV30 and J is TRBJ2-7; D gene uncertain. CDR3 length: 12 amino acids. Germline V gene lookup returns CDR1 GTSNPN and CDR2 SVGIG (reference sequence). V gave up 0 bases and J gave up 3 bases, with 6 bases separating them.

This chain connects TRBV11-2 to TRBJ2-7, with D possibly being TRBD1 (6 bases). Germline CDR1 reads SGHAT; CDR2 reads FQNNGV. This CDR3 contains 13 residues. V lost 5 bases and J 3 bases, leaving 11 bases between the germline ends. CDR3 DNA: TGTGCCAGCAGCATGTTACAGGGCTACGAGCAGTACTTC. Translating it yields CASSMLQGYEQYF.

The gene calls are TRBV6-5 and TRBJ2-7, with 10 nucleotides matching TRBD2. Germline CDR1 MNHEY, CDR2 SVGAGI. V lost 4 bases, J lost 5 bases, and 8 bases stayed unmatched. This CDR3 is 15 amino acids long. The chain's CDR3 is CASSSEAGGPHEQYF. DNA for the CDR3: TGTGCCAGCAGTTCAGAAGCGGGGGGGCCCCACGAGCAGTACTTC.

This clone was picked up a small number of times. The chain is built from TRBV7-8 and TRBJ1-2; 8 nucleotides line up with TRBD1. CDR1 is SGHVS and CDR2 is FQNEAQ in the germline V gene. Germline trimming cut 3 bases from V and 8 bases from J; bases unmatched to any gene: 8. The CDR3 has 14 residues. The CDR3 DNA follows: TGTGCCAGCAGCTTGACAGGGGAAAAGGTCGGCTACACCTTC. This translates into CASSLTGEKVGYTF.

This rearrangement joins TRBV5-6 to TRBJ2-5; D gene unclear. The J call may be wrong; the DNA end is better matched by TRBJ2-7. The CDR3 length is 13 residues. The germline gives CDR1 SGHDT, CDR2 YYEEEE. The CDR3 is CASSLWSSYEQYF. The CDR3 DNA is TGTGCCAGCAGCTTGTGGTCTTCCTACGAGCAGTACTTC.

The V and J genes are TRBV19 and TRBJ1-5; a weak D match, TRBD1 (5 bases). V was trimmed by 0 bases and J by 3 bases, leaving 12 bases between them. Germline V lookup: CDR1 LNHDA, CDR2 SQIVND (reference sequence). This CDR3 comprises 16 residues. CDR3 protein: CASSIDLGADNQPQHF. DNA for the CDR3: TGTGCCAGTAGTATAGACCTAGGGGCTGACAATCAGCCCCAGCATTTT. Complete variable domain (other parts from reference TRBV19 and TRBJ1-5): DGGITQSPKYLFRKEGQNVTLSCEQNLNHDAMYWYRQDPGQGLRLIYYSQIVNDFQKGDIAEGYSVSREKKESFPLTVTSAQKNPTAFYLCASSIDLGADNQPQHFGDGTRLSIL.

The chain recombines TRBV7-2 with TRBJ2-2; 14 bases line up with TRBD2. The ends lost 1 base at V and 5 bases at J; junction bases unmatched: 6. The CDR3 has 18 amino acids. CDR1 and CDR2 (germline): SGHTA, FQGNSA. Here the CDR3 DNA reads TGTGCCAGCAGCTTAGGACTAGCGGGGGGGCGGAGAACCGGGGAGCTGTTTTTT. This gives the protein CASSLGLAGGRRTGELFF.

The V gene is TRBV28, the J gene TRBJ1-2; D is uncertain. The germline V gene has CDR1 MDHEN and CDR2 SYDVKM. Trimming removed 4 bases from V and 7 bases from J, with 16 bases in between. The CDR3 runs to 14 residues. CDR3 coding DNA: TGTGCCAGCAGTTCCCACGGAGGGCCTCTTGGCTACACCTTC. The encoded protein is CASSSHGGPLGYTF.